Following are 18 T cell receptor beta chains from one sample sequenced in a study of HIV-infected patients and healthy controls. MiXCR, applied by TCRdb to the 5' RACE reads, yields one record per CDR3 protein. The data hold tens of thousands of distinct CDR3 sequences, with approximately 16% observed a single time. Sequencing used CD4+ T cells from blood. These receptors were collected from a human donor in good health.

This clonotype was detected a few times. This chain connects TRBV5-4 to TRBJ2-5; 7 bases align to TRBD1. The CDR3 sequence is 13 residues long. V trimming: 0 bases; J trimming: 5 bases; junction bases outside the gene matches: 1. Germline CDR1 reads SGHNT; CDR2 reads YYREEE (reference sequence). CDR3 residues: CASSLDRGETQYF. The CDR3 nucleotides are TGTGCCAGCAGCTTGGACAGGGGCGAGACCCAGTACTTC.

The chain recombines TRBV7-2 with TRBJ1-3; D not resolved. V dropped 2 bases and J dropped 4 bases, with 12 bases sitting between them. Germline CDR1 reads SGHTA; CDR2 reads FQGNSA. This CDR3 is built from 15 residues. CDR3 protein: CASSLYWMEGNTIYF. CDR3 coding DNA: TGTGCCAGCAGCTTATACTGGATGGAGGGAAACACCATATATTTT.

The chain has TRBV5-1 and TRBJ2-1; tentatively, D is TRBD1 (6 bases). This CDR3 has 15 residues. V dropped 3 bases and J dropped 3 bases, with 13 bases sitting between them. Germline V CDR1 and CDR2: SGHRS, YFSETQ. CDR3 DNA sequence: TGCGCCAGCAGCTACATCCGGGACAACTACAATGAGCAGTTCTTC. Translating gives CASSYIRDNYNEQFF.

This clonotype has a count of ten or more. This rearrangement joins TRBV11-2 to TRBJ2-2, with D maybe TRBD1 (5 bases). Trimming removed 7 bases from V and 2 bases from J, with 17 bases in between. The CDR3 covers 16 residues. Germline V lookup: CDR1 SGHAT, CDR2 FQNNGV. The CDR3 nucleotides read TGTGCCAGCACCTCAAAGGGGCAGATTAACACCGGGGAGCTGTTTTTT. It codes for CASTSKGQINTGELFF.

This clonotype was seen only a few times. V and J are TRBV19 and TRBJ2-1; D is ambiguous. Per the germline V gene, CDR1 is LNHDA and CDR2 is SQIVND (reference sequence). The CDR3 runs to 15 residues. V shed 11 bases and J shed 4 bases, with 21 bases lying between them. CDR3 amino acids: CASGRSANLYNEQFF. Here the CDR3 DNA reads TGTGCCTCGGGCAGGTCGGCTAACTTATACAATGAGCAGTTCTTC. The variable domain in full, completed from reference TRBV19 and TRBJ2-1, reads DGGITQSPKYLFRKEGQNVTLSCEQNLNHDAMYWYRQDPGQGLRLIYYSQIVNDFQKGDIAEGYSVSREKKESFPLTVTSAQKNPTAFYLCASGRSANLYNEQFFGPGTRLTVL.

This clonotype was seen at least ten times. V and J are TRBV5-5 and TRBJ1-4; no firm D call. The CDR3 spans 15 residues. CDR1 SGHKS and CDR2 YYEKEE come from the germline V gene (reference sequence). Trimming shortened V by 3 bases and J by 4 bases, and 13 bases separated the two germline ends. Written as DNA, the CDR3 is TGTGCCAGCAGCTCCAGACGGAGAAATAATGAAAAACTGTTTTTT. This gives the protein CASSSRRRNNEKLFF.

The chain uses TRBV18 and TRBJ1-1; D gene ambiguous. This CDR3 spans 14 amino acids. Germline CDR1 reads KGHSH; CDR2 reads LQKENI. V lost 2 bases to trimming and J lost 5 bases, with 12 bases between them. The CDR3 sequence is CASSPAGFGTEAFF. As DNA, the CDR3 is TGTGCCAGCTCACCAGCGGGGTTCGGAACTGAAGCTTTCTTT.

The chain employs TRBV7-2 and TRBJ2-4; D not certain. Deletions cut 5 bases from V and 1 base from J, with 6 bases between. Germline V gene data show CDR1 as SGHTA and CDR2 as FQGNSA. The length of the CDR3 is 13 residues. This chain's CDR3 is CASSAVAKNIQYF. The CDR3 nucleotides read TGTGCCAGCAGCGCGGTGGCCAAAAACATTCAGTACTTC.

In this sample, this clonotype turned up many times. The CDR3 loop reads CASSRTGTFTGELFF. The DNA of the CDR3 is TGTGCCAGCTCACGCACCGGGACGTTCACCGGGGAGCTGTTTTTT. The V gene is TRBV18, the J gene TRBJ2-2; tentatively, D is TRBD1 or TRBD2 (5 bases each). Trimming took off 4 bases at V and 4 bases at J, with 13 bases between the two ends. This CDR3 contains 15 residues. Germline CDR1 KGHSH, CDR2 LQKENI.

For the CDR3, the DNA is TGCAGCGCGTTGCTCCCCCAGCGGGGTGAGCAGTTCTTC. It yields the protein CSALLPQRGEQFF. The V and J genes are TRBV29-1 and TRBJ2-1; 7 positions match TRBD2. This CDR3 is built from 13 residues. CDR1 SQVTM and CDR2 ANQGSEA come from the germline V gene. J lost 9 bases, V lost 7 bases, and 12 bases had no gene match.

The rearrangement uses TRBV28 and TRBJ2-7; 8 bases match TRBD2. The J segment lost 4 bases and the V segment lost 8 bases, leaving 16 bases of the junction unmatched. Germline assignment: CDR1 MDHEN and CDR2 SYDVKM. The CDR3 length is 16 residues. CDR3 DNA: TGTGCCAGCCTGCCCTCACCGGGACTAGAAAGTTACGAGCAGTACTTC. This codes for CASLPSPGLESYEQYF.

This clonotype was seen only once. The chain combines TRBV11-2 with TRBJ2-3; 7 positions match TRBD2. This CDR3 contains 16 residues. Germline V gene lookup returns CDR1 SGHAT and CDR2 FQNNGV. Unmatched junction bases numbered 5, after V lost 1 base and J lost 1 base. CDR3 region: CASSLGAGGGTDTQYF. The CDR3 nucleotides read TGTGCCAGCAGCTTAGGCGCTGGGGGGGGCACAGATACGCAGTATTTT.

This clonotype was counted a few times. The chain carries TRBV14 and TRBJ2-1, with TRBD1 identical over 7 bases. The V and J ends lost 0 bases and 5 bases, in that order; junction bases with no gene match: 7. This CDR3 spans 16 amino acids. Germline V gene data show CDR1 as SGHDN and CDR2 as FVKESK. The CDR3 spells CASSQEYRQGHNEQFF. CDR3 in DNA: TGTGCCAGCAGCCAAGAATATCGACAGGGCCACAATGAGCAGTTCTTC.

This clonotype was picked up a small number of times. This sequence joins TRBV7-9 and TRBJ2-7, with 13 bases identical to TRBD2. This CDR3 is 16 amino acids long. Germline V gene lookup returns CDR1 SEHNR and CDR2 FQNEAQ (reference sequence). J gave up 3 bases and V 4 bases, and 6 bases lay outside the gene matches. The CDR3 protein is CASSSRGLAGDYEQYF. In nucleotides, the CDR3 is TGTGCCAGCAGCTCCAGAGGACTAGCGGGGGACTACGAGCAGTACTTC.

The chain couples TRBV5-1 to TRBJ1-2; D perhaps matches TRBD1 (5 bases). V was pared by 5 bases and J by 7 bases, with 9 bases between. The CDR3 runs 11 residues. CDR1 and CDR2 from the germline V gene are SGHRS and YFSETQ. The CDR3 region is CASRRDFGYTF. The CDR3 DNA follows: TGCGCCAGCAGACGGGACTTTGGCTACACCTTC.

This clonotype was seen at least ten times. V gene TRBV20-1 combines with J gene TRBJ2-5; D may correspond to TRBD1 or TRBD2 (6 bases each). This CDR3 has 12 residues. V was clipped by 5 bases and J by 7 bases, with 14 bases between them. The germline V gene encodes CDR1 DFQATT and CDR2 SNEGSKA (reference sequence). The CDR3 is CSAPGGGVTQYF. The CDR3 region has the DNA TGCAGTGCTCCCGGGGGCGGTGTGACCCAGTACTTC.

This chain uses TRBV11-2 with TRBJ2-3, with 9 bases that match TRBD2. CDR3 length equals 17 residues. Germline V gene sequence: CDR1 SGHAT, CDR2 FQNNGV. Trimming removed 0 bases from V and 2 bases from J; junction bases left unmatched: 6. As DNA, the CDR3 is TGTGCCAGCAGCTTAGAGGCGCGGGGGGGATACACAGATACGCAGTATTTT. This gives the protein CASSLEARGGYTDTQYF.

J is TRBJ2-7 and V is TRBV3-1; TRBD2 is a possible D gene (6 bases). The V end lost 2 bases, the J end lost 2 bases, and 13 bases lay between the germline ends. Germline CDR1 is LGHDT and CDR2 is YNNKEL (reference sequence). The CDR3 has 15 residues. CDR3 residues: CASSQLIGGTYEQYF. DNA of the CDR3: TGTGCCAGCAGCCAATTAATTGGCGGGACCTACGAGCAGTACTTC.